Included here is one T cell receptor beta chain sequence, with context. As yet, its antigen is unknown. The data are from a study of T cell repertoires in cytomegalovirus infection. Overall study context: Public TCR beta signatures provided an indication of both CMV infection and a matching HLA type.

Study-wide results and limits: Predominance within the ex vivo response was attributable to HLA-C-restricted CMV-specific TCR beta clonotypes. Public TCR beta family frequency separated CMV-and-HLA carriers, including in an independent cohort.

V shed 4 bases and J 6 bases; nucleotides not matched to a gene: 14. This CDR3 spans 18 amino acids. Each CDR3 protein gets one entry after TCRdb re-called the reads with MiXCR. The top ten clones hold 10% to 15% of a sample with 310,000 or so distinct CDR3 sequences, about 25% of them seen once. This sequence was found in a human donor in good health (CMV status not recorded). Some clones in this sample may be carry-over from other donors' samples. The material was cultured PBMCs, obtained from culture after CMV antigen stimulation. This chain uses TRBV12-3 or TRBV12-4 with TRBJ2-4, with 11 bases that match TRBD2. CDR3 DNA: TGTGCCAGCAGTTGGGGACTAGCGGACCTTCTAGCCGGAAACATTCAGTACTTC. As protein: CASSWGLADLLAGNIQYF.